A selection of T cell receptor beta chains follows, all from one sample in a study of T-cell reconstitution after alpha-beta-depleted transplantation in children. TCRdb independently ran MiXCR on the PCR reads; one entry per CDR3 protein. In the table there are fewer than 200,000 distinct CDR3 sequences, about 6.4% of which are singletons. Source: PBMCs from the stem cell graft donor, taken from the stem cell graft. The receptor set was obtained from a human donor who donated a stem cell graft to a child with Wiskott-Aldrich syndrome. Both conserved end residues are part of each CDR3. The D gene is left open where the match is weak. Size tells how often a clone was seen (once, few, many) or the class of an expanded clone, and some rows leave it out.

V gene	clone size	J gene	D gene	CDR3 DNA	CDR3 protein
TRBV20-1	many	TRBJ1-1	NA	TGCAGTGCTAGTCTTTCGTACAGTGGTACTTGGAAGGGCACTGAAGCTTTCTTT	CSASLSYSGTWKGTEAFF
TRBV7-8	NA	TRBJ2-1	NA	TGTGCCAGCAGCTTAGAGTCGGGGAAAAACAATGAGCAGTTCTTC	CASSLESGKNNEQFF
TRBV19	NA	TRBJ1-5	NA	TGTGCCAGTAGTAACAGGGCGCATAGCAATCAGCCCCAGCATTTT	CASSNRAHSNQPQHF
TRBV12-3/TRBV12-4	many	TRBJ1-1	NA	TGTGCCAGCAGTACGGCGGACAGTTACACTGAAGCTTTCTTT	CASSTADSYTEAFF
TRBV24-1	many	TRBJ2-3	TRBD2	TGTGCCACCAGTGATAGGTGGCTAGCGGATATCACAGATACGCAGTATTTT	CATSDRWLADITDTQYF
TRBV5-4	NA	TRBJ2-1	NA	TGTGCCAGCAGCTTTAGGTTAGGGGATTTCTCCCTAGCTTCCTACAATGAGCAGTTCTTC	CASSFRLGDFSLASYNEQFF
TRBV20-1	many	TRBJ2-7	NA	TGCAGTGCTACAAGGGTCTATGGAAAGGACGAGCAGTACTTC	CSATRVYGKDEQYF
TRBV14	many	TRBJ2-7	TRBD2	TGTGCCAGCAGCCACCCCGGGAGGCTGGGAGAGCAGTACTTC	CASSHPGRLGEQYF
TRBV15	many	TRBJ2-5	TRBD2	TGTGCCACCAGCAGAGGATCACTAGCGGGGGTCCAAGAGACCCAGTACTTC	CATSRGSLAGVQETQYF
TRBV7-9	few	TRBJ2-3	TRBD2	TGTGCCAGCAGCGCCGGACTAGCGGGGGGTTTAGATACGCAGTATTTT	CASSAGLAGGLDTQYF
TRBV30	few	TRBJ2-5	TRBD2	TGTGCCTGGGCGGCTCGGCTAGCGGGCGGTCCAACCCAGTACTTC	CAWAARLAGGPTQYF
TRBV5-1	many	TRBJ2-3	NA	TGCGCCAGCAGCTTGGTGCGAGGATTTGCAGATACGCAGTATTTT	CASSLVRGFADTQYF
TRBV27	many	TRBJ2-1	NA	TGTGCCAGCAGTCAAACTAGCTTCGGGAGTGAGCAGTTCTTC	CASSQTSFGSEQFF